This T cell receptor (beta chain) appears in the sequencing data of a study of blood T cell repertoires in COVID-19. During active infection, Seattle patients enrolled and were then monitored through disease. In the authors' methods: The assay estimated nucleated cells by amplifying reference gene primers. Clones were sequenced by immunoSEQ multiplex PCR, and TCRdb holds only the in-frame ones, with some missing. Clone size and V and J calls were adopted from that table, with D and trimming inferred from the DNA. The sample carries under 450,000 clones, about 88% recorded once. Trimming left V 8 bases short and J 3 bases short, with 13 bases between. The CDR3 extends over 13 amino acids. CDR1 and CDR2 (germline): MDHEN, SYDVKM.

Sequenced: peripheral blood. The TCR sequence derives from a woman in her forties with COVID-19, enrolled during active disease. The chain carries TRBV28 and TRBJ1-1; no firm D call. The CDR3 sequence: CASQLARDTEAFF. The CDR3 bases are TGTGCCAGCCAATTGGCGAGGGACACTGAAGCTTTCTTT. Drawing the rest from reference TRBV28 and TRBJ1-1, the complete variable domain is DVKVTQSSRYLVKRTGEKVFLECVQDMDHENMFWYRQDPGLGLRLIYFSYDVKMKEKGDIPEGYSVSREKKERFSLILESASTNQTSMYLCASQLARDTEAFFGQGTRLTVV.